A selection of T cell receptor beta chains follows, all from one sample in a study of blood T cell repertoires in COVID-19. This table comes from immunoSEQ multiplex PCR, and its TCRdb copy is limited to in-frame clones, with some not included. The sample holds a few hundred thousand clones, around 83% seen once. The sequenced sample was peripheral blood. The receptors were sampled from a woman between 50 and 59 years old with acute or convalescent COVID-19. CDR3s include the opening cysteine and the closing phenylalanine or tryptophan. The D gene is left open where the match is weak. The size entry is marked missing in some rows and otherwise reads once, few, many or a size class.

D gene	clone size	J gene	V gene	CDR3 protein	CDR3 DNA
TRBD2	once	TRBJ2-7	TRBV4-2	CASSQGLAGGAYEQYF	TGTGCCAGCAGCCAAGGACTAGCGGGAGGTGCCTACGAGCAGTACTTC
TRBD2	NA	TRBJ2-7	TRBV7-8	CASSSRVLAGSYEQYF	TGTGCCAGCAGCTCCCGGGTCCTAGCGGGATCCTACGAGCAGTACTTC
TRBD1	NA	TRBJ2-3	TRBV28	CASSLLIGTGVDLSGTDTQYF	TGTGCCAGCAGTTTACTTATTGGGACAGGGGTAGATCTCTCTGGGACAGATACGCAGTATTTT
NA	NA	TRBJ1-4	TRBV19	CASSRGSLYEKLFF	TGTGCCAGTAGTAGAGGGTCCTTGTATGAAAAACTGTTTTTT
NA	NA	TRBJ1-2	TRBV28	CASSPGQNYGYTF	TGTGCCAGCAGCCCAGGACAGAACTATGGCTACACCTTC
TRBD1	NA	TRBJ1-5	TRBV19	CASSRDRERGQPQHF	TGTGCCAGTAGTAGGGACAGGGAAAGGGGTCAGCCCCAGCATTTT
NA	NA	TRBJ2-1	TRBV7-2	CASSRGGPASYNEQFF	TGTGCCAGCAGCCGTGGAGGTCCGGCCTCCTACAATGAGCAGTTCTTC
NA	NA	TRBJ2-7	TRBV9	CASSVGGGGSSYEQYF	TGTGCCAGCAGCGTGGGAGGCGGAGGGAGCTCCTACGAGCAGTACTTC
NA	NA	TRBJ1-2	TRBV7-3	CDTPYGYTF	TGTGACACGCCGTATGGCTACACCTTC
NA	NA	TRBJ2-1	TRBV10-1	CASRGVAVREQFF	TGCGCCAGCCGCGGGGTAGCGGTGAGGGAGCAGTTCTTC